This passage covers 25 T cell receptor beta chains from one sample sequenced in a study of T cell repertoires in cytomegalovirus infection. TCRdb used MiXCR to reprocess the reads, holding one entry per CDR3 protein. The sample has about 230,000 distinct CDR3 sequences; roughly 22% are singletons. Sequencing was performed on CD8+ T cells from PBMCs. The receptors shown here come from a human donor in good health (CMV status not recorded). Some clones in this sample may be carry-over from other donors' samples.

This clonotype came up a few times. The chain is built from TRBV2 and TRBJ2-7; D is ambiguous. This CDR3 has 14 residues. Trimming left V 0 bases short and J 6 bases short, with 12 bases between. Germline V gene lookup returns CDR1 SNHLY and CDR2 FYNNEI. CDR3 nucleotides: TGTGCCAGCAGTGAAGCTGGGAACCCCTCCGAGCAGTACTTC. This gives the protein CASSEAGNPSEQYF. The entire variable domain, with the rest obtained from reference TRBV2 and TRBJ2-7, is as follows: EPEVTQTPSHQVTQMGQEVILRCVPISNHLYFYWYRQILGQKVEFLVSFYNNEISEKSEIFDDQFSVERPDGSNFTLKIRSTKLEDSAMYFCASSEAGNPSEQYFGPGTRLTVT.

The chain employs TRBV10-3 and TRBJ2-7, with 9 bases lining up with TRBD1. The germline CDR1 and CDR2 sequences are ENHRY and SYGVKD. CDR3 length equals 16 residues. The V segment lost 7 bases and the J segment 5 bases; nucleotides outside the gene matches: 15. The CDR3 DNA sequence: TGTGCCATCACCGCGAGTCCGGGACAGGGATCAGACGAGCAGTACTTC. It specifies CAITASPGQGSDEQYF.

In this sample, this clonotype turned up a few times. This chain connects TRBV28 to TRBJ1-1, with D perhaps matching TRBD1 (5 bases). This CDR3 is built from 14 residues. V lost 0 bases, J lost 7 bases, and 12 bases lay in between. Germline assignment: CDR1 MDHEN and CDR2 SYDVKM. CDR3 sequence (DNA): TGTGCCAGCAGTTTATGGGGGGGGTGGGATGAAGCTTTCTTT. Its protein is CASSLWGGWDEAFF.

The table lists this clonotype with a few counts. The rearrangement links TRBV27 to TRBJ1-2; tentatively, D is TRBD1 (5 bases). CDR3 length: 13 residues. Looked up from germline, CDR1 is MNHEY and CDR2 is SMNVEV (reference sequence). The V end was cut by 3 bases, the J end by 5 bases, with 10 bases between. The CDR3 here is CASSFGGVYGYTF. In DNA, the CDR3 is TGTGCCAGCAGTTTCGGAGGGGTATATGGCTACACCTTC.

This clonotype was observed a few times. V and J are TRBV6-8 and TRBJ1-6; no clear D. The V and J ends lost 4 bases and 1 base respectively, with 11 bases between them. The CDR3 is made up of 16 amino acids. Germline V lookup: CDR1 MNHGY, CDR2 SAAAGT. The CDR3 sequence: CASSSGFGSYNSPLHF. For the CDR3, the DNA is TGTGCCAGCAGTTCGGGGTTTGGTTCCTATAATTCACCCCTCCACTTT.

The J gene is TRBJ2-2, the V gene TRBV7-9; D possibly corresponds to TRBD1 (5 bases). Germline CDR1 is SEHNR and CDR2 is FQNEAQ (reference sequence). V was cut by 6 bases and J by 7 bases, with 12 bases left in between. The CDR3 runs 13 residues. The CDR3 protein is CASSRQFDGELFF. The CDR3 region has the DNA TGTGCCAGCAGTCGACAGTTCGACGGGGAGCTGTTTTTT.

This clonotype was observed a few times. The J gene is TRBJ1-2, the V gene TRBV6-6; D possibly corresponds to TRBD1 (6 bases). V was pared by 6 bases and J by 5 bases, with 19 bases between. Germline lookup yields CDR1 MNHNY and CDR2 SVGAGI (reference sequence). This CDR3 is 15 amino acids long. The CDR3 coding sequence is TGTGCCAGCAGCCTCACCCCCGGGGGCGAATATGGCTACACCTTC. Amino acids: CASSLTPGGEYGYTF.

The chain recombines TRBV5-4 with TRBJ2-1; 9 positions agree with TRBD1. With 3 bases clipped from V and 4 bases from J, the junction kept 8 bases outside the gene matches. CDR1 and CDR2 (germline): SGHNT, YYREEE (reference sequence). The CDR3 is made up of 16 amino acids. CDR3 loop: CASSSYRDRVYNEQFF. In nucleotides, the CDR3 is TGTGCCAGCAGCTCTTACCGGGACAGGGTATACAATGAGCAGTTCTTC.

The table lists this clonotype with a few counts. J is TRBJ2-1 and V is TRBV15; TRBD2 matches 16 bases. This CDR3 contains 18 residues. Germline trimming cut 5 bases from V and 5 bases from J; bases unmatched to any gene: 9. Germline loops: CDR1 LNHNV, CDR2 YYDKDF (reference sequence). The DNA of the CDR3 is TGTGCCACCAGCGGGACCCCGGGACTAGCGGGGGGGAACAATGAGCAGTTCTTC. Translation: CATSGTPGLAGGNNEQFF.

This clonotype was detected many times. The genes are TRBV20-1 and TRBJ1-4, with D possibly TRBD1 on 5 matching bases. Germline V gene sequence: CDR1 DFQATT, CDR2 SNEGSKA (reference sequence). The CDR3 is 15 amino acids. Trimming removed 1 base from V and 10 bases from J, with 19 bases in between. In DNA, the CDR3 is TGCAGTGCTAGAGTCTCCGGGACGCCCGGAGGAAAACTGTTTTTT. It translates to CSARVSGTPGGKLFF.

The chain uses TRBV12-3 or TRBV12-4 and TRBJ2-7; 7 bases fit TRBD2. The CDR3 sequence is 12 residues long. Trimming took 6 bases from V and 2 from J; bases not matched to a gene: 1. The chain's CDR3 is CASSGLAYEQYF. CDR3 coding DNA: TGTGCCAGCAGCGGACTAGCCTACGAGCAGTACTTC.

This clonotype came up a few times. The rearrangement joins TRBV4-2 to TRBJ2-7, with D possibly TRBD1 on 6 matching bases. The germline gives CDR1 LGHNA, CDR2 YNFKEQ. Trimming took off 1 base at V and 0 bases at J, with 16 bases between the two ends. This CDR3 contains 17 residues. The CDR3 region is CASSQVRLDRISYEQYF. Here the CDR3 DNA reads TGTGCCAGCAGCCAAGTAAGGCTCGACAGGATCTCCTACGAGCAGTACTTC.

In this sample, this clonotype turned up once. The chain joins TRBV5-1 to TRBJ1-2; 9 bases fit TRBD1. There are 14 residues in the CDR3. The ends lost 4 bases at V and 5 bases at J; junction bases unmatched: 6. Germline lookup yields CDR1 SGHRS and CDR2 YFSETQ. Written as DNA, the CDR3 is TGCGCCAGCAGCGTGATCGGACAGGGGTATGGCTACACCTTC. It specifies CASSVIGQGYGYTF.

Regarding this clonotype: Being one base from a much bigger clone, this may be a read error. The J gene is TRBJ1-5, the V gene TRBV19; D is unresolved. The CDR3 loop spans 15 amino acids. CDR1 LNHDA and CDR2 SQIVND come from the germline V gene (reference sequence). The CDR3, as DNA: TGTGTCAGTAACGCGACCGATTATAGCAATCAGCCCCAGCATTTT. This codes for CVSNATDYSNQPQHF.

This clonotype has at least ten counts. The chain couples TRBV7-2 to TRBJ1-2; no clear D gene. In germline, CDR1 is SGHTA, CDR2 FQGNSA. Trimming removed 7 bases at V and 0 bases at J, with 27 bases between. CDR3 length equals 19 residues. The CDR3, as DNA: TGTGCCAGCACTACGGCCCCCCCCGGCTCAGGCGTAGCTAACTATGGCTACACCTTC. Translated, it gives CASTTAPPGSGVANYGYTF.

The chain couples TRBV7-8 to TRBJ2-3, with 10 bases identical to TRBD2. This CDR3 region has 16 residues. Germline V gives CDR1 SGHVS, CDR2 FQNEAQ. V lost 2 bases, J lost 4 bases, and 6 bases stayed unmatched. As DNA, the CDR3 is TGTGCCAGCAGCTTATCAAGCGGGGGGGCCGCAGATACGCAGTATTTT. Its translation: CASSLSSGGAADTQYF.

The rearrangement joins TRBV6-6 to TRBJ2-2, with unresolved D. This CDR3 has 15 residues. The germline V and J ends were trimmed by 2 bases and 4 bases, with 11 bases remaining between them. Germline CDR1 and CDR2: MNHNY and SVGAGI (reference sequence). CDR3 bases: TGTGCCAGCAGTTACCTGCGCCTCGGCACCGGGGAGCTGTTTTTT. Protein sequence: CASSYLRLGTGELFF.

This sequence joins TRBV6-1 and TRBJ2-3; tentatively, D is TRBD1 (6 bases). The germline V and J ends were trimmed by 6 bases and 6 bases, with 16 bases remaining between them. Germline values: CDR1 MNHNS, CDR2 SASEGT. The CDR3 has 14 amino acids. CDR3 sequence: CASSPDRIGDTQYF. The CDR3 DNA sequence: TGTGCCAGCAGCCCCGACAGGATCGGGGATACGCAGTATTTT.

This clonotype was seen repeatedly, ten times or more. The V gene is TRBV7-2, the J gene TRBJ1-1; no clear D. CDR3 length: 14 residues. V lost 5 bases and J 3 bases, leaving 13 bases between the germline ends. Germline loops: CDR1 SGHTA, CDR2 FQGNSA. The CDR3 DNA reads TGTGCCAGCAGCCCAGGTGTGGGCTACACTGAAGCTTTCTTT. This gives the protein CASSPGVGYTEAFF.

This clonotype was observed a few times. The rearrangement uses TRBV19 and TRBJ2-6; possibly TRBD1 or TRBD2 for D (5 bases each). This CDR3 is 18 amino acids long. Germline V CDR1 and CDR2: LNHDA, SQIVND (reference sequence). V lost 4 bases and J 0 bases, leaving 16 bases between the germline ends. DNA of the CDR3: TGTGCCAGTAGTACCCCGGGACGACAGATCTCTGGGGCCAACGTCCTGACTTTC. Residues: CASSTPGRQISGANVLTF.

The chain employs TRBV28 and TRBJ1-5; D is unclear. This CDR3 region has 16 residues. Between the trimmed V and J ends, which lost 2 bases and 6 bases, there was a span of 17 bases. Germline V gives CDR1 MDHEN, CDR2 SYDVKM. The CDR3 spells CASSLLGSVMPQPQHF. CDR3 DNA sequence: TGTGCCAGCAGTTTACTGGGTTCAGTAATGCCTCAGCCCCAGCATTTT.

J is TRBJ2-2 and V is TRBV19, with D possibly being TRBD2 (6 bases). The CDR3 totals 13 residues. V was clipped by 1 base and J by 7 bases, with 7 bases between them. In germline, CDR1 is LNHDA, CDR2 SQIVND (reference sequence). The CDR3 nucleotides read TGTGCCAGTAGTATAGGCGGGAACGGGGAGCTGTTTTTT. This gives the protein CASSIGGNGELFF.

This clonotype was recorded at least ten times. J is TRBJ2-3 and V is TRBV7-2; the match to TRBD2 covers 7 bases. Germline assignment: CDR1 SGHTA and CDR2 FQGNSA. The CDR3 extends over 16 amino acids. After removal of 0 bases from V and 0 bases from J, the junction contained 3 bases not matched to a gene. The CDR3 DNA is TGTGCCAGCAGCTTAGCCCTAGCGGCTAGCACAGATACGCAGTATTTT. This sequence encodes CASSLALAASTDTQYF.

This clonotype occurred a few times. This chain uses TRBV4-1 with TRBJ1-6, with 7 nucleotides matching TRBD1. Losses at the gene ends were 0 bases for V and 7 bases for J; bases not matched to a gene: 3. The CDR3 is 15 residues long. Germline lookup yields CDR1 MGHRA and CDR2 YSYEKL. CDR3 nucleotides: TGCGCCAGCAGCCAAGACGCGGACAGGAATTCACCCCTCCACTTT. Translating gives CASSQDADRNSPLHF.

The V call is TRBV2, the J call TRBJ2-5; 7 bases are shared with TRBD1. Trimming removed 3 bases from V and 5 bases from J; junction bases left unmatched: 6. The germline V gene has CDR1 SNHLY and CDR2 FYNNEI. The CDR3 totals 14 residues. The CDR3 reads CASSDQGVSETQYF. The DNA for the CDR3 is TGTGCCAGCAGTGACCAGGGGGTTAGTGAGACCCAGTACTTC.